These T cell receptor beta chains were read from a single sample in a study of regulatory T cells in long-lasting Graves disease. TCRdb re-derived calls from the multiplex PCR reads in MiXCR, one entry per CDR3 protein. The sample consists of about 370,000 distinct CDR3 sequences, 15% to 19% of them appearing once. The material was peripheral blood mononuclear cells (PBMCs), obtained at new diagnosis, from a patient treated with antithyroid drugs. These receptors came from a female donor with Graves disease. Both conserved end residues are part of each CDR3. Fields, in order: V gene, J gene, D gene, clone size, CDR3 protein, CDR3 DNA. D genes are given only for firm matches. Part of the rows lack a size; the others show once, few, many or a class for expanded clones.

TRBV3-1	TRBJ1-5	TRBD1	many	CASSQETGSKPQHF	TGTGCCAGCAGCCAGGAGACAGGGTCCAAACCCCAGCATTTT
TRBV12-3/TRBV12-4	TRBJ2-1	TRBD1	many	CASSPRSSGGVSNEQFF	TGTGCCAGCAGCCCGAGAAGTTCAGGGGGCGTTAGTAATGAGCAGTTCTTC
TRBV19	TRBJ1-1	NA	NA	CASSRKNTEAFF	TGTGCCAGTAGTAGAAAAAACACTGAAGCTTTCTTT
TRBV3-1	TRBJ1-2	NA	many	CASSQDTGPFGYTF	TGTGCCAGCAGCCAAGATACGGGGCCCTTTGGCTACACCTTC
TRBV7-9	TRBJ1-1	NA	many	CASSPTGGRNTEAFF	TGTGCCAGCAGCCCGACAGGCGGCAGGAACACTGAAGCTTTCTTT
TRBV10-3	TRBJ1-1	NA	many	CAISDLKNTEAFF	TGTGCCATCAGTGATTTGAAGAACACTGAAGCTTTCTTT
TRBV20-1	TRBJ2-7	TRBD2	NA	CSATDPLAGESSEQYF	TGCAGTGCAACAGACCCGCTAGCGGGAGAATCTAGCGAGCAGTACTTC
TRBV9	TRBJ1-5	NA	few	CASSVGVTGQPQHF	TGTGCCAGCAGCGTAGGAGTAACAGGGCAGCCCCAGCATTTT
TRBV6-1	TRBJ2-1	TRBD1	NA	CASSVTGGFYEQFF	TGTGCCAGCAGTGTGACAGGGGGATTCTACGAGCAGTTCTTC
TRBV6-1	TRBJ1-2	NA	NA	CASSDTTREIAGYTF	TGTGCCAGCAGTGATACTACCCGGGAAATCGCTGGCTACACCTTC
TRBV5-1	TRBJ2-1	NA	many	CASSPIGNEQFF	TGTGCCAGCAGCCCAATAGGCAATGAGCAGTTCTTC
TRBV19	TRBJ2-1	TRBD1	NA	CASSEDRDALPDNEQFF	TGTGCCAGTAGTGAGGACAGGGACGCACTGCCTGACAATGAGCAGTTCTTC
TRBV28	TRBJ2-1	NA	NA	CASSVNNEQFF	TGTGCCAGTTCGGTAAACAATGAGCAGTTCTTC
TRBV28	TRBJ2-2	TRBD1	few	CASTLPGQVTGELFF	TGTGCCAGCACCCTACCGGGACAGGTGACCGGGGAGCTGTTTTTT
TRBV28	TRBJ2-2	TRBD1	NA	CASIFWGQGGTGELFF	TGTGCCAGCATCTTCTGGGGACAGGGCGGCACCGGGGAGCTGTTTTTT
TRBV12-3/TRBV12-4	TRBJ2-2	NA	many	CASSHNPGELFF	TGTGCCAGCAGTCATAATCCCGGGGAGCTGTTTTTT
TRBV7-2	TRBJ2-3	NA	NA	CASSLDQGVKQDTQYF	TGTGCCAGCAGCTTAGATCAGGGCGTGAAGCAAGATACGCAGTATTTT
TRBV20-1	TRBJ1-1	NA	many	CSAIPGGSNTEAFF	TGCAGTGCCATCCCTGGGGGCTCGAACACTGAAGCTTTCTTT
TRBV14	TRBJ1-3	NA	few	CATRLFSGNTIYF	TGTGCCACCAGACTTTTCTCTGGAAACACCATATATTTT
TRBV5-1	TRBJ2-3	TRBD1	many	CASSADRVADTQYF	TGCGCCAGCAGCGCGGACAGGGTCGCAGATACGCAGTATTTT
TRBV12-3/TRBV12-4	TRBJ1-1	NA	many	CASSLPRGGANTEAFF	TGTGCCAGCAGTCTACCCCGTGGGGGCGCGAACACTGAAGCTTTCTTT
TRBV11-2	TRBJ1-2	TRBD1	many	CASSLLRSDRGRDYGYTF	TGTGCCAGCAGCTTATTGAGGTCGGACAGGGGCCGGGACTATGGCTACACCTTC
TRBV11-2	TRBJ1-6	TRBD1	many	CASSQQGYNNSPLHF	TGTGCCAGCAGCCAACAGGGGTATAATAATTCACCCCTCCACTTT
TRBV11-2	TRBJ2-4	NA	many	CASSLRGSVKNIQYF	TGTGCCAGCAGCTTGAGGGGCTCGGTCAAAAACATTCAGTACTTC
TRBV7-2	TRBJ2-5	TRBD1	many	CASSLYGTGGETQYF	TGTGCCAGCAGCTTATATGGGACAGGGGGAGAGACCCAGTACTTC
TRBV6-5	TRBJ1-3	NA	many	CASSYRGSGNTIYF	TGTGCCAGCAGTTACCGTGGGTCTGGAAACACCATATATTTT
TRBV20-1	TRBJ2-7	NA	NA	CSARTPRQSSYEQYF	TGCAGTGCTAGAACCCCGAGACAGAGCTCCTACGAGCAGTACTTC
TRBV6-1	TRBJ2-5	TRBD2	NA	CASSEAPSGWETQYF	TGTGCCAGCAGTGAAGCGCCTAGCGGTTGGGAGACCCAGTACTTC
TRBV28	TRBJ1-1	NA	many	CASSLLRIRNTEAFF	TGTGCCAGCAGTTTACTCCGAATTAGGAACACTGAAGCTTTCTTT
TRBV28	TRBJ1-5	NA	many	CASSLFVSLNQPQHF	TGTGCCAGCAGTTTATTTGTCAGCTTGAATCAGCCCCAGCATTTT
TRBV7-2	TRBJ1-5	NA	many	CASSRGLGQPQHF	TGTGCCAGCAGCAGAGGGTTAGGACAGCCCCAGCATTTT
TRBV12-3/TRBV12-4	TRBJ1-4	NA	few	CASSFLSGSNEKLFF	TGTGCCAGCAGTTTTTTGTCAGGGTCTAATGAAAAACTGTTTTTT
TRBV11-3	TRBJ2-1	TRBD2	NA	CASSFPGLGDNEQFF	TGTGCCAGCAGCTTCCCGGGACTAGGGGACAATGAGCAGTTCTTC
TRBV5-1	TRBJ2-3	NA	many	CASSLAGSDTQYF	TGCGCCAGCAGCTTGGCAGGCTCAGATACGCAGTATTTT
TRBV2	TRBJ2-1	NA	many	CAAILRESYNEQFF	TGTGCCGCCATTCTCCGAGAGTCCTACAATGAGCAGTTCTTC
TRBV3-1	TRBJ1-2	TRBD1	few	CASSQGTGENYGYTF	TGTGCCAGCAGCCAAGGGACAGGAGAAAACTATGGCTACACCTTC
TRBV29-1	TRBJ1-3	NA	few	CSVADRNTIYF	TGCAGCGTAGCGGACAGAAACACCATATATTTT
TRBV6-5	TRBJ1-2	TRBD1	many	CASSYSPFDREGGYTF	TGTGCCAGCAGTTATTCACCGTTCGACAGGGAGGGCGGCTACACCTTC
TRBV24-1	TRBJ2-2	NA	many	CATSDSRVGYSGELFF	TGTGCCACCAGTGATTCTAGGGTAGGGTACTCCGGGGAGCTGTTTTTT
TRBV28	TRBJ2-1	NA	many	CASSLWHRNNEQFF	TGTGCCAGCAGTTTGTGGCACCGGAACAATGAGCAGTTCTTC
TRBV10-3	TRBJ1-1	NA	NA	CAISEAQGATPEAFF	TGTGCCATCAGTGAAGCCCAGGGCGCGACTCCCGAAGCTTTCTTT
TRBV6-2/TRBV6-3	TRBJ2-5	TRBD1	many	CASSQTGTETQYF	TGTGCCAGCAGCCAGACAGGGACGGAGACCCAGTACTTC
TRBV11-2	TRBJ1-2	TRBD1	many	CASSLRTGGSGYGYTF	TGTGCCAGCAGCTTACGGACAGGGGGCTCAGGCTATGGCTACACCTTC
TRBV9	TRBJ2-7	TRBD2	NA	CASSVGIGTSGSYEQYF	TGTGCCAGCAGCGTAGGAATCGGGACTAGCGGGAGCTACGAGCAGTACTTC
TRBV7-3	TRBJ2-3	NA	NA	CASSSGFGDTRYF	TGTGCCAGCAGCTCCGGATTCGGAGATACGCGGTATTTT
TRBV9	TRBJ1-3	NA	many	CASSVGPPGNTIYF	TGTGCCAGCAGCGTAGGGCCTCCAGGAAACACCATATATTTT
TRBV7-9	TRBJ1-1	NA	many	CASSLLVTEGYLKDF	TGTGCCAGCAGCCTACTGGTGACAGAGGGTTATTTGAAGGACTTT